This T cell receptor (beta chain) was captured in a study of identical twins. Study conclusions and caveats: Invariant T cells like MAIT and iNKT could partly confound the zero-insertion analyses. Alpha sequences that were out-of-frame and twin-shared showed an excess of low generation probability.

TCRdb reanalysed the 5' RACE reads using MiXCR and keeps one entry per CDR3 protein. The profile shows 240,000 or so distinct CDR3 sequences, approximately 11% of them singletons. The CDR3 is 14 residues long. V lost 2 bases and J lost 6, with 12 bases in between. Germline assignment: CDR1 LGHDT and CDR2 YNNKEL (reference sequence). This clonotype was seen more than once but under ten times. As yet, its antigen is unknown. This same sample was also taken into another study, of yellow fever vaccine responses in identical twins.

J is TRBJ2-3 and V is TRBV3-1, with D unresolved. Material: memory (CD45RO+) T cells sorted from blood. The clonotype comes from a woman between 18 and 30 years old in good health. The CDR3 DNA reads as TGTGCCAGCAGCCAACTCGCCCTGGCGGATACGCAGTATTTT. It yields the protein CASSQLALADTQYF.